The present T cell receptor beta chain was sequenced within a study of beta chain features in type 1 diabetes. Worth noting for this clone: The antigen is undetermined. Compared with germline, one end of the junction differs, possibly owing to a read error.

Isolated RNA was reverse transcribed in full, so expressed TCRB transcripts were sequenced. The protocol was immunoSEQ multiplex PCR, while the TCRdb copy is restricted to in-frame clones and leaves out a portion. This sample has about 19,000 clones, with about 53% found just once. This CDR3 region has 14 residues. CDR1 and CDR2 from the germline V gene are KGHSH and LQKENI. Findings and limits, study-wide: The study notes PCR might favor shorter templates equally in patients and controls.

This TCR derives from a man aged 18 to 35 in good health. J is TRBJ2-5 and V is TRBV18; tentative D call: TRBD1 (6 bases). The tail of the sequence fits TRBJ2-7 better, so the J call may be wrong. What was sequenced was stem cell memory CD4+ T cells from blood. The CDR3 loop is CVSSTDRISYEQYF. The CDR3 nucleotides read TGTGTCAGCTCAACGGACAGAATATCCTACGAGCAGTACTTC.